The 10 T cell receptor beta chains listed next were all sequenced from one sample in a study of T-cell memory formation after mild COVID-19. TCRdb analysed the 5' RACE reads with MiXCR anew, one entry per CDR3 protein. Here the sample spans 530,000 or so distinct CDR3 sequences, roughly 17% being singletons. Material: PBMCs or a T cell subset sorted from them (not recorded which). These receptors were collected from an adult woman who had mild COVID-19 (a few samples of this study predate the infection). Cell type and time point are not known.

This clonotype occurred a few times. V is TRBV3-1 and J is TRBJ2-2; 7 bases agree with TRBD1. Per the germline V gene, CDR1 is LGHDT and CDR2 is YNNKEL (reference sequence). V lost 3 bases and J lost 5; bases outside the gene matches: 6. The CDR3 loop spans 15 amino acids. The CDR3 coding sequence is TGTGCCAGCAGCCACGACAGGGTTGGGACCGGGGAGCTGTTTTTT. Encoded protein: CASSHDRVGTGELFF.

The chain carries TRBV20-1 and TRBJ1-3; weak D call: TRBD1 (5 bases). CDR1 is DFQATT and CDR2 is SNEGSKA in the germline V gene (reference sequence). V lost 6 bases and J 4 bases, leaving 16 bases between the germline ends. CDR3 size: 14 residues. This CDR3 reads CSASNKGWGNTIYF. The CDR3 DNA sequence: TGCAGTGCGAGTAATAAGGGGTGGGGAAACACCATATATTTT.

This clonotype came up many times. The CDR3 DNA is TGTGCCAGCAGCACCCAGGGGTACGAGCAGTACTTC. As protein: CASSTQGYEQYF. This chain connects TRBV12-3 or TRBV12-4 to TRBJ2-7; weak D call: TRBD1 (6 bases). The V gene lost 6 bases and the J gene lost 4 bases, with 10 bases spanning the gap. CDR3 length equals 12 residues.

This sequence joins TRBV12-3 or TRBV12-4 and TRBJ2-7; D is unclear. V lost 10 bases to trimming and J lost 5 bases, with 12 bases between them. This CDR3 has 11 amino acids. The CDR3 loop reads CATALEDEQYF. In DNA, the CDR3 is TGTGCCACCGCCCTCGAGGACGAGCAGTACTTC.

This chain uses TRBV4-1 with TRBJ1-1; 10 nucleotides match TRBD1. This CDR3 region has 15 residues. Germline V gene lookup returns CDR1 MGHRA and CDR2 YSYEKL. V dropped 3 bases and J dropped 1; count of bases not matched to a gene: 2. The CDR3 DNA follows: TGCGCCAGCAGCCAGACAGGGGGCGAGAACACTGAAGCTTTCTTT. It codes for CASSQTGGENTEAFF.

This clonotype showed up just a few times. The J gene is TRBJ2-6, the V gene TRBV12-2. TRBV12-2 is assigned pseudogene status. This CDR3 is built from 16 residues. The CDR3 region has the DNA TGTGCAAGTCGCCCGACGGGTGCGGCGGGGGCCAACGTCCTGACTTTC. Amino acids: CASRPTGAAGANVLTF.

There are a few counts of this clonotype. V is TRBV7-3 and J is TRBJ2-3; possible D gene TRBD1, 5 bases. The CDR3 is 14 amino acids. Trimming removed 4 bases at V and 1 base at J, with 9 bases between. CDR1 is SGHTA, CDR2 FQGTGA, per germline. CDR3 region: CASSYEGGTDTQYF. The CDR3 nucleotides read TGTGCCAGCAGCTACGAAGGGGGCACAGATACGCAGTATTTT.

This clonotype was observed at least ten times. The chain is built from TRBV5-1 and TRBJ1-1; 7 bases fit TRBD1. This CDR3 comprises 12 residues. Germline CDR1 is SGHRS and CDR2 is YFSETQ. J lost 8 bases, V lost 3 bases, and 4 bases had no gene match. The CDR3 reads CASSWTGDEAFF. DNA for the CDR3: TGCGCCAGCAGCTGGACAGGAGACGAAGCTTTCTTT.

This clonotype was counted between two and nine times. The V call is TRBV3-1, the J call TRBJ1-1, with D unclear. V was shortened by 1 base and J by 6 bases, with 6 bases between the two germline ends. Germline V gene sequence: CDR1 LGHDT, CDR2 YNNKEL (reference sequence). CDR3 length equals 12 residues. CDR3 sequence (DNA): TGTGCCAGCAGCCAAGCAGAGGCTGAAGCTTTCTTT. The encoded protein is CASSQAEAEAFF.

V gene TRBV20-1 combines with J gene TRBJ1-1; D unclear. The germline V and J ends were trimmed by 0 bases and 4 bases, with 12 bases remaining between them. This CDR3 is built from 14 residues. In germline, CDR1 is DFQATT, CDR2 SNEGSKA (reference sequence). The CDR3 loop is CSARDRTLGTEAFF. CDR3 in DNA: TGCAGTGCTAGAGATCGGACGTTAGGCACTGAAGCTTTCTTT.